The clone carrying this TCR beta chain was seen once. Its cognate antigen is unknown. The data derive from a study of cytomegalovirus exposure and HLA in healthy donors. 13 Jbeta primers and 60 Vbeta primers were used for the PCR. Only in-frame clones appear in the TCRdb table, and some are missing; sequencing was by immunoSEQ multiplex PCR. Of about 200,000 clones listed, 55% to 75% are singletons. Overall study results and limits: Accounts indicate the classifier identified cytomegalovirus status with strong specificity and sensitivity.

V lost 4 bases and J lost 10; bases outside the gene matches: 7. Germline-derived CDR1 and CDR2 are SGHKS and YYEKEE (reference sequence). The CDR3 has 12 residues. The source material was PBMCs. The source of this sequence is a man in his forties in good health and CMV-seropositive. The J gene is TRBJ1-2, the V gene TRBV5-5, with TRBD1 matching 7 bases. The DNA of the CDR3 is TGTGCCAGCAGCGCGGGACAGTCTTCCTACACCTTC. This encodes CASSAGQSSYTF.